The 18 T cell receptor beta chains reported below all come from one sample, sequenced in a study of blood T cell repertoires in COVID-19. The repertoire was sequenced with immunoSEQ multiplex PCR; TCRdb's copy has only in-frame clones and lacks some. The sample consists of about 190,000 clones, around four fifths of them appearing once. Specimen: peripheral blood. These receptor sequences come from a human donor in a cohort sampled during active COVID-19.

The chain uses TRBV24-1 and TRBJ2-1; 8 nucleotides align to TRBD1. CDR3 size: 18 residues. Trimming at V came to 0 bases and at J to 7 bases, leaving 13 bases not matched to a gene. From germline, CDR1 is KGHDR and CDR2 SFDVKD. In DNA form, the CDR3 reads TGTGCCACCAGTGATTTGGCTCTTCCAACAGGGGGGAAGAATGAGCAGTTCTTC. Its translation: CATSDLALPTGGKNEQFF.

This chain uses TRBV3-1 (or the pseudogene TRBV3-2) with TRBJ2-2, with D unclear. This CDR3 contains 11 residues. Per germline, CDR1 LGHDT and CDR2 YNNKEL (reference sequence). V lost 5 bases, J lost 7 bases, and 5 bases lay in between. Here the CDR3 DNA reads TGTGCCAGCAGCATAATCGGGGAGCTGTTTTTT. It specifies CASSIIGELFF.

The rearrangement uses TRBV19 and TRBJ2-7; tentative D call: TRBD2 (6 bases). The CDR3 totals 13 residues. V was trimmed by 10 bases and J by 2 bases, leaving 15 bases between them. CDR1 and CDR2 (germline): LNHDA, SQIVND (reference sequence). Here the CDR3 reads CATRGTGTYEQYF. The DNA for the CDR3 is TGTGCCACCCGAGGGACTGGAACCTACGAGCAGTACTTC.

The chain employs TRBV11-1 and TRBJ2-5; D possibly corresponds to TRBD1 (6 bases). V was cut by 1 base and J by 3 bases, with 6 bases left in between. Germline V gene data show CDR1 as SGHAT and CDR2 as FQDESV (reference sequence). This CDR3 has 13 amino acids. The CDR3 region is CASSLGTEETQYF. In DNA form, the CDR3 reads TGTGCCAGCAGCTTAGGGACAGAAGAGACCCAGTACTTC.

The chain joins TRBV7-8 to TRBJ1-2, with D perhaps matching TRBD1 (5 bases). Deletions cut 3 bases from V and 3 bases from J, with 8 bases between. This CDR3 region has 13 residues. Per the germline V gene, CDR1 is SGHVS and CDR2 is FQNEAQ. The CDR3: CASSLGGDYGYTF. The CDR3 DNA follows: TGTGCCAGCAGCTTGGGGGGGGACTATGGCTACACCTTC. The whole variable domain, remainder taken from reference TRBV7-8 and TRBJ1-2, is GAGVSQSPRYKVAKRGQDVALRCDPISGHVSLFWYQQALGQGPEFLTYFQNEAQLDKSGLPSDRFFAERPEGSVSTLKIQRTQQEDSAVYLCASSLGGDYGYTFGSGTRLTVV.

The gene calls are TRBV11-2 and TRBJ2-1, with 7 bases matching TRBD2. V lost 2 bases, J lost 6 bases, and 10 bases stayed unmatched. Germline V gene data show CDR1 as SGHAT and CDR2 as FQNNGV. This CDR3 has 16 residues. The CDR3 DNA sequence: TGTGCCAGCAGCTTAACCCGGACTAGGTGGGGCAATGAGCAGTTCTTC. Amino acids: CASSLTRTRWGNEQFF.

V is TRBV11-2 and J is TRBJ1-4; 8 bases fit TRBD1. The CDR3 runs to 19 residues. Per germline, CDR1 SGHAT and CDR2 FQNNGV. V shed 5 bases and J 0 bases; nucleotides not matched to a gene: 14. The CDR3 loop reads CASSAGDRQSLSTNEKLFF. The CDR3 DNA is TGTGCCAGCAGCGCCGGGGACAGGCAATCCCTTTCAACTAATGAAAAACTGTTTTTT.

The count of this clone is one. The chain uses TRBV7-8 and TRBJ2-2, with D tentatively TRBD1 (5 bases). The CDR3 loop spans 14 amino acids. The V gene's germline CDR1 is SGHVS and CDR2 FQNEAQ. The V end lost 5 bases, the J end lost 1 base, and 8 bases lay between the germline ends. The CDR3 loop is CASSQTVNTGELFF. The CDR3 nucleotides are TGTGCCAGCAGCCAGACAGTGAACACCGGGGAGCTGTTTTTT.

The CDR3 sequence: CASSLSGDSANEKLFF. In nucleotides, the CDR3 is TGTGCCAGCAGCTTGTCGGGGGACTCGGCTAATGAAAAACTGTTTTTT. J is TRBJ1-4 and V is TRBV5-8; tentative D call: TRBD1 (5 bases). Germline lookup yields CDR1 SGHTS and CDR2 YDEGEE. This CDR3 has 16 amino acids. Trimming removed 1 base from V and 3 bases from J, with 13 bases in between.

The chain uses TRBV18 and TRBJ1-2, with 7 positions matching TRBD1. The junction had 4 bases not matched to a gene; V was cut back by 5 bases and J by 4 bases. Germline CDR1 and CDR2: KGHSH and LQKENI. The CDR3 sequence is 13 residues long. This chain's CDR3 is CASSADRVYGYTF. Here the CDR3 DNA reads TGTGCCAGCTCAGCTGACAGGGTCTATGGCTACACCTTC.

The chain combines TRBV2 with TRBJ1-1; D is unresolved. CDR3 length equals 12 residues. Looked up from germline, CDR1 is SNHLY and CDR2 is FYNNEI. V dropped 8 bases and J dropped 3 bases, with 10 bases sitting between them. The CDR3 DNA sequence: TGTGCCAGCTCTCAGATGGACACTGAAGCTTTCTTT. This encodes CASSQMDTEAFF.

The V and J genes are TRBV3-1 (or the pseudogene TRBV3-2) and TRBJ1-1; TRBD1 might be the D (5 bases). The V gene's germline CDR1 is LGHDT and CDR2 YNNKEL (reference sequence). The CDR3 is 14 amino acids. V lost 4 bases and J lost 4, with 13 bases in between. The CDR3 is CASSPAGERTEAFF. As DNA, the CDR3 is TGTGCCAGCAGCCCAGCGGGGGAGCGCACTGAAGCTTTCTTT.

The chain employs TRBV6-5 and TRBJ1-1; no definite D call. The germline V gene has CDR1 MNHEY and CDR2 SVGAGI. Trimming removed 8 bases at V and 8 bases at J, with 12 bases between. The CDR3 extends over 11 amino acids. The CDR3 is CASGESGEAFF. CDR3 in DNA: TGTGCCAGCGGCGAATCGGGAGAAGCTTTCTTT.

V usage is TRBV19 and J usage is TRBJ1-2, with TRBD1 identical over 10 bases. The CDR3 extends over 14 amino acids. V was pared by 9 bases and J by 1 base, with 5 bases of the junction left unmatched. The germline V gene has CDR1 LNHDA and CDR2 SQIVND (reference sequence). The CDR3 is CASNRDRGNYGYTF. CDR3 DNA: TGTGCCAGCAACCGGGACAGGGGTAACTATGGCTACACCTTC.

This chain links TRBV27 with TRBJ1-1, with D unclear. V was trimmed by 3 bases and J by 4 bases, leaving 12 bases between them. Germline CDR1 and CDR2: MNHEY and SMNVEV (reference sequence). The CDR3 covers 14 residues. CDR3 protein: CASSFEVAGTEAFF. The CDR3 DNA sequence: TGTGCCAGCAGTTTCGAGGTGGCGGGCACTGAAGCTTTCTTT.

The chain combines TRBV9 with TRBJ2-1, with TRBD2 matching 11 bases. Germline lookup yields CDR1 SGDLS and CDR2 YYNGEE. CDR3 length: 15 amino acids. J was trimmed by 4 bases and V by 6 bases; bases with no gene match: 6. CDR3: CASTPGLAAYNEQFF. DNA of the CDR3: TGTGCCAGCACACCGGGACTAGCGGCTTACAATGAGCAGTTCTTC.

This chain links TRBV28 with TRBJ1-5, with unresolved D. CDR3 size: 14 residues. V lost 6 bases to trimming and J lost 2 bases, with 11 bases between them. The germline V gene encodes CDR1 MDHEN and CDR2 SYDVKM. CDR3 nucleotides: TGTGCCAGCAGGATAGGAGGGCGCAATCAGCCCCAGCATTTT. Translation: CASRIGGRNQPQHF.

The rearrangement uses TRBV6-5 and TRBJ1-1; D perhaps matches TRBD1 (6 bases). The CDR3 sequence is 12 residues long. Germline values: CDR1 MNHEY, CDR2 SVGAGI. The germline V and J ends were trimmed by 7 bases and 8 bases, with 14 bases remaining between them. CDR3 loop: CASIGAGAEAFF. DNA of the CDR3: TGTGCCAGCATCGGGGCGGGGGCCGAAGCTTTCTTT.